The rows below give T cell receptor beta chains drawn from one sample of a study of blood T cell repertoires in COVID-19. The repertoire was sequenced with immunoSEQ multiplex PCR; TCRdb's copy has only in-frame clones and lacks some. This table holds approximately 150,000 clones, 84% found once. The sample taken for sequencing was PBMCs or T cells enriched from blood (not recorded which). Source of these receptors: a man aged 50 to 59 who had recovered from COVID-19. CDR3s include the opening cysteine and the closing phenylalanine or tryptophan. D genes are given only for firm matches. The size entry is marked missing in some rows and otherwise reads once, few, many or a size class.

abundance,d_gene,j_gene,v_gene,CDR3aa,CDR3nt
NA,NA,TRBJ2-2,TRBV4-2,CASSRDFGELFF,TGTGCCAGCAGCCGCGACTTCGGGGAGCTGTTTTTT
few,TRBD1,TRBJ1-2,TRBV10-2,CASSDPGQGPTAGYTF,TGCGCCAGCAGTGACCCAGGACAGGGCCCAACGGCTGGCTACACCTTC
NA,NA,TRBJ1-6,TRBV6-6,CASTGTYNSPLHF,TGTGCCAGCACAGGGACCTATAATTCACCCCTCCACTTT
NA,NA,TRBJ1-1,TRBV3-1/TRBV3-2,CASSHGGGTEAFF,TGTGCCAGCAGCCACGGGGGGGGCACTGAAGCTTTCTTT
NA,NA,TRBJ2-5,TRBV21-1,CASADREQETQYF,TGTGCCAGCGCAGACAGGGAGCAAGAGACCCAGTACTTC
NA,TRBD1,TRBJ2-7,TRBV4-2,CASSQPGTGNYEQYF,TGTGCCAGCAGCCAACCCGGGACAGGGAACTACGAGCAGTACTTC
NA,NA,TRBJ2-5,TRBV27,CASTIMGGPEQETQYF,TGTGCCAGCACAATTATGGGGGGGCCGGAACAAGAGACCCAGTACTTC
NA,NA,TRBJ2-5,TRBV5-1,CASSLRGPQETQYF,TGCGCCAGCAGCTTGAGGGGTCCCCAAGAGACCCAGTACTTC
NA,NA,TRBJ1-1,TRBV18,CASSPVETRKAFF,TGTGCCAGCTCCCCGGTGGAGACTCGTAAAGCTTTCTTT
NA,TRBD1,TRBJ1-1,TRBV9,CASSVTGAKNTEAFF,TGTGCCAGCAGCGTGACAGGGGCCAAGAACACTGAAGCTTTCTTT
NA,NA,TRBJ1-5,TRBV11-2,CASSPNGAVLNQPQHF,TGTGCCAGCAGCCCGAATGGGGCGGTTTTGAATCAGCCCCAGCATTTT
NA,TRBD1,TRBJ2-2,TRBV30,CAWSGGGNTGELFF,TGTGCCTGGAGTGGAGGGGGCAACACCGGGGAGCTGTTTTTT
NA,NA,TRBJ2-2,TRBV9,CASSSRVNTGELFF,TGTGCCAGCAGCTCCAGGGTGAACACCGGGGAGCTGTTTTTT
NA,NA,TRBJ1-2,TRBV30,CAWSPKREVNYGYTF,TGTGCCTGGAGTCCAAAAAGGGAGGTAAACTATGGCTACACCTTC
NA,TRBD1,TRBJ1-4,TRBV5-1,CASSSDRGSTNEKLFF,TGCGCCAGCAGCTCGGACAGGGGGAGCACTAATGAAAAACTGTTTTTT
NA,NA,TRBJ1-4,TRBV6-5,CASSYSGRGSEKLFF,TGTGCCAGCAGTTACTCCGGCAGGGGAAGTGAAAAACTGTTTTTT
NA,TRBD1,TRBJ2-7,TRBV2,CASSAMAGGGEQYF,TGTGCCAGCAGTGCAATGGCAGGGGGTGGGGAGCAGTACTTC
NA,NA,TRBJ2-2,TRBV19,CASEGSKRGGELFF,TGTGCCAGCGAGGGTTCGAAGAGAGGCGGGGAGCTGTTTTTT
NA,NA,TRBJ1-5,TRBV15,CATSRSRQGQPQHF,TGTGCCACCAGCAGGTCCCGGCAGGGCCAGCCCCAGCATTTT
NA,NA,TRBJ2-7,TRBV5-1,CASGVADFYEQYF,TGCGCCAGCGGGGTAGCGGACTTCTACGAGCAGTACTTC
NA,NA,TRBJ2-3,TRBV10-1,CASSESPDTGTDTQYF,TGCGCCAGCAGTGAGTCCCCTGATACAGGGACAGATACGCAGTATTTT
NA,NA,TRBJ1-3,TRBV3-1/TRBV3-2,CASSQHSGTRSSGNTIYF,TGTGCCAGCAGCCAACACTCCGGGACACGGAGCTCTGGAAACACCATATATTTT
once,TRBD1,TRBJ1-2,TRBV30,CAWRGPTGSYGYTF,TGTGCCTGGAGAGGGCCGACAGGGTCCTATGGCTACACCTTC
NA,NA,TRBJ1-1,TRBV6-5,CASRRDMNTEAFF,TGTGCCAGCAGAAGGGACATGAACACTGAAGCTTTCTTT
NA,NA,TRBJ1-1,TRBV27,CASSLFNRAVDEAFF,TGTGCCAGCAGTTTATTCAACAGGGCGGTGGATGAAGCTTTCTTT
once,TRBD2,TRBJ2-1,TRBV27,CASSLGPTSGGYNEQFF,TGTGCCAGCAGTTTAGGCCCGACTAGCGGGGGGTACAATGAGCAGTTCTTC
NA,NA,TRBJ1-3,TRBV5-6,CASSPRGSGNTIYF,TGTGCCAGCAGCCCTCGGGGATCTGGAAACACCATATATTTT
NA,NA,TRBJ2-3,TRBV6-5,CASSYSQPETDTQYF,TGTGCCAGCAGTTACTCCCAACCAGAAACAGATACGCAGTATTTT
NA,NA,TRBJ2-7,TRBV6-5,CAIPRGQLSYEQYF,TGTGCCATACCCCGAGGACAGCTCTCCTACGAGCAGTACTTC
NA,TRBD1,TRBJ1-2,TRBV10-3,CAISGDSLYGYTF,TGTGCCATCTCAGGGGACAGCCTATATGGCTACACCTTC
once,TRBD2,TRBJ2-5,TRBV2,CASRGDQETQYF,TGTGCCAGCCGGGGGGATCAAGAGACCCAGTACTTC
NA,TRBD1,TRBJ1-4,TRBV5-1,CASSLGQGFEKLFF,TGCGCCAGCAGCCTAGGACAGGGGTTCGAAAAACTGTTTTTT
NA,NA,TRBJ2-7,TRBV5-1,CASAGGQGIYEQYF,TGCGCCAGCGCGGGGGGACAGGGAATCTACGAGCAGTACTTC
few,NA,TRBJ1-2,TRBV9,CASSAGGYYGYTF,TGTGCCAGCAGCGCGGGGGGTTATTATGGCTACACCTTC
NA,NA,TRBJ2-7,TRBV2,CASKGYLTGTAPSEQYF,TGTGCCAGTAAAGGGTACCTGACAGGGACTGCCCCGAGCGAGCAGTACTTC
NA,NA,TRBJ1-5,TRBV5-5,CASSLGHRTSNQPQHF,TGTGCCAGCAGCTTGGGCCACAGAACTAGCAATCAGCCCCAGCATTTT
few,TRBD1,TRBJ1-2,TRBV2,CASIDRGGNYGYTF,TGTGCCAGCATTGACAGGGGAGGGAACTATGGCTACACCTTC
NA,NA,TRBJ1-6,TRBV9,CASSVAGSPLHF,TGTGCCAGCAGCGTAGCGGGTTCACCCCTCCACTTT
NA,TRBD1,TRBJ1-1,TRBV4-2,CASSLGTGVNTEAFF,TGTGCCAGCAGCCTGGGGACAGGGGTGAACACTGAAGCTTTCTTT
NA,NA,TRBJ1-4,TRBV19,CASSRKSDEKLFF,TGTGCCAGTAGCCGTAAATCCGATGAAAAACTGTTTTTT
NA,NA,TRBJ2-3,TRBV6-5,CASSPPGLPDTQYF,TGTGCCAGCAGTCCCCCGGGACTCCCAGATACGCAGTATTTT
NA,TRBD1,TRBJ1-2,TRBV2,CASSQTGYGYTF,TGTGCCAGCAGCCAGACAGGGTATGGCTACACCTTC
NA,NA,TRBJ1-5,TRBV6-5,CASKKTAGGQPQHF,TGTGCCAGCAAAAAAACAGCGGGCGGTCAGCCCCAGCATTTT
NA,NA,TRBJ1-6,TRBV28,CASRLPLHNSPLHF,TGTGCCAGCAGGCTACCCCTCCATAATTCACCCCTCCACTTT
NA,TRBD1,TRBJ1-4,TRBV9,CASSGQGIEKLFF,TGTGCCAGCAGCGGACAGGGCATTGAAAAACTGTTTTTT
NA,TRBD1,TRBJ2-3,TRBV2,CASGGQGGTVRDTQYF,TGTGCCAGCGGGGGACAGGGGGGTACTGTACGAGATACGCAGTATTTT
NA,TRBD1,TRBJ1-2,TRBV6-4,CASSRDRGNYGYTF,TGTGCCAGCAGTCGGGACAGGGGCAACTATGGCTACACCTTC
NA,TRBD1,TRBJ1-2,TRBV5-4,CASRAQGAAVGYTF,TGTGCCAGCAGGGCCCAGGGGGCCGCCGTTGGCTACACCTTC
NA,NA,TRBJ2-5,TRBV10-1,CASSESWQGETQYF,TGCGCCAGCAGTGAGTCGTGGCAGGGAGAGACCCAGTACTTC
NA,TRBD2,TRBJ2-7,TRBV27,CASSFILAGDTYEQYF,TGTGCCAGCAGTTTCATACTAGCGGGGGACACCTACGAGCAGTACTTC